Each of the 24 T cell receptor beta chains below was sequenced from the same sample in a study of metastatic and nonmetastatic thyroid tumors. Thyroid surgery had not been preceded by any treatment in any patient. TCRdb reanalyzed the PCR reads via MiXCR. The table records about 92,000 clones, more than 13% of them present only once. Sequencing was carried out using blood. These receptors were taken from a female donor with papillary thyroid cancer or a benign thyroid nodule (not recorded which). Some clones in this sample may be carry-over from other donors' samples.

Comments on this clone: A much larger clone lies a single base off, so this may be a read error. This rearrangement joins TRBV30 to TRBJ2-2, with 8 positions matching TRBD2. The length of the CDR3 is 14 residues. The V gene's germline CDR1 is GTSNPN and CDR2 SVGIG (reference sequence). This chain's CDR3 is CARSVQRGNGELFF. The CDR3 coding sequence is TGTGCCAGGAGTGTACAGCGGGGGAACGGGGAGCTGTTTTTT.

This clone occurred a few times. The rearrangement links TRBV6-2 or TRBV6-3 to TRBJ2-7; D is possibly TRBD2 (5 bases). V lost 10 bases and J 5 bases, leaving 24 bases between the germline ends. The germline V gene has CDR1 MNHEY and CDR2 SVGEGT. CDR3 length equals 15 residues. In DNA form, the CDR3 reads TGTGCCATCACTCGACTTGGAGGAGAAATCAACGAGCAGTACTTC. As protein: CAITRLGGEINEQYF.

A remark on this clone: The junction does not match germline at one end; this may be a read error. The chain carries TRBV2 and TRBJ1-2; D call uncertain. This CDR3 is 18 amino acids long. Germline V CDR1 and CDR2: SNHLY, FYNNEI. CDR3 DNA sequence: TGTGCCAGCAGTGAAGCGCTTCACCTGACACGGGTGAACTATTGCTACACCTTC. This sequence encodes CASSEALHLTRVNYCYTF.

The J gene is TRBJ2-3, the V gene TRBV5-1; 9 nucleotides align to TRBD2. The CDR3 consists of 15 residues. The germline CDR1 and CDR2 sequences are SGHRS and YFSETQ. J gave up 5 bases and V 2 bases, and 6 bases lay outside the gene matches. DNA of the CDR3: TGCGCCAGCAGCTTAGGCGGGGGGGCGGTAGATACGCAGTATTTT. This encodes CASSLGGGAVDTQYF. The complete variable domain, with remaining parts taken from reference TRBV5-1 and TRBJ2-3, reads KAGVTQTPRYLIKTRGQQVTLSCSPISGHRSVSWYQQTPGQGLQFLFEYFSETQRNKGNFPGRFSGRQFSNSRSEMNVSTLELGDSALYLCASSLGGGAVDTQYFGPGTRLTVL.

About this clone itself: This may arise from a read error, as a much more abundant clone is one base away. The V gene is TRBV28, the J gene TRBJ2-3; the D is unclear. V lost 4 bases to trimming and J lost 2 bases, with 4 bases between them. Looked up from germline, CDR1 is MDHEN and CDR2 is SYDVKM. This CDR3 comprises 12 residues. The CDR3 region is CASSSNTDTQYF. The CDR3 DNA reads TGTGCCAGCAGTTCAAACACAGATACGCAGTATTTT.

This clone was found many times. The gene calls are TRBV10-2 and TRBJ1-1; D is undetermined. The ends were cut back, 8 bases at V and 1 base at J, with 17 bases in the middle. Looked up from germline, CDR1 is WSHSY and CDR2 is SAAADI. The CDR3 covers 15 residues. CDR3 in amino acids: CASRVGGRGNTEAFF. The CDR3, as DNA: TGCGCCAGCCGTGTTGGAGGACGGGGGAACACTGAAGCTTTCTTT.

This clone was counted ten times or more. The V and J genes are TRBV10-2 and TRBJ1-6; 9 nucleotides line up with TRBD1. Germline lookup yields CDR1 WSHSY and CDR2 SAAADI. There are 17 residues in the CDR3. V lost 6 bases, J lost 10 bases, and 16 bases stayed unmatched. The CDR3 region is CASRSLLGTGFRSPLHF. CDR3 DNA sequence: TGCGCCAGCAGATCTCTCCTCGGGACAGGGTTTAGGTCACCCCTCCACTTT.

Ten or more counts support this clone. This sequence joins TRBV7-2 and TRBJ1-1, with TRBD1 identical over 9 bases. Trimming cost V 5 bases and J 8 bases; bases outside gene matches: 12. This CDR3 contains 15 residues. In germline, CDR1 is SGHTA, CDR2 FQGNSA. CDR3 amino acids: CASSIGTGILEEAFF. The CDR3, as DNA: TGTGCCAGCAGCATCGGGACAGGGATCCTAGAGGAAGCTTTCTTT.

This clone appeared many times. This chain joins TRBV4-2 and TRBJ1-6; weak D call: TRBD1 (5 bases). The V end was cut by 2 bases, the J end by 8 bases, with 13 bases between. The CDR3 is made up of 15 amino acids. Germline lookup yields CDR1 LGHNA and CDR2 YNFKEQ. The DNA for the CDR3 is TGTGCCAGCAGCCAAATTCACGGGGGTCATTCACCCCTCCACTTT. Its protein is CASSQIHGGHSPLHF.

A few counts support this clone. A clone one base away is much larger, so this may be a read error. The chain joins TRBV19 to TRBJ1-6; D ambiguous. Germline V lookup: CDR1 LNHDA, CDR2 SQIVND (reference sequence). The CDR3 spans 13 residues. Trimming took off 11 bases at V and 6 bases at J, with 14 bases between the two ends. The CDR3 DNA follows: TGTGCCGGTACTCTGGGCCCTAATTCACCCCTCCACTTT. Encoded protein: CAGTLGPNSPLHF.

There are many counts of this clone. The genes are TRBV12-3 or TRBV12-4 and TRBJ1-4; D is uncertain. This CDR3 contains 11 residues. Trimming pared 2 bases from V and 8 bases from J, leaving 3 bases between. CDR3 region: CASSLREKLFF. For the CDR3, the DNA is TGTGCCAGCAGTTTAAGGGAAAAACTGTTTTTT.

By sample share, this clone is medium-sized. The rearrangement links TRBV12-3 or TRBV12-4 to TRBJ2-7; the match to TRBD2 covers 7 bases. CDR3 length equals 11 residues. V was pared by 11 bases and J by 3 bases, with 4 bases of the junction left unmatched. For the CDR3, the DNA is TGTGCCTCGGGAGGAAACTACGAGCAGTACTTC. Translation: CASGGNYEQYF.

This clone was counted at least ten times. Other DNA sequences of this sample code for an identical CDR3. The CDR3 spells CASSLEQVLGPGELFF. For the CDR3, the DNA is TGTGCCAGCAGCCTCGAACAGGTGTTAGGGCCCGGGGAGCTGTTTTTT. V is TRBV11-1 and J is TRBJ2-2, with a weak D call TRBD1 (5 bases). The CDR3 contains 16 residues. Germline-derived CDR1 and CDR2 are SGHAT and FQDESV (reference sequence). V shed 5 bases and J shed 6 bases, with 19 bases lying between them. Looking up the rest from reference TRBV11-1 and TRBJ2-2 gives the full variable domain: EAEVAQSPRYKITEKSQAVAFWCDPISGHATLYWYRQILGQGPELLVQFQDESVVDDSQLPKDRFSAERLKGVDSTLKIQPAELGDSAMYLCASSLEQVLGPGELFFGEGSRLTVL.

This clone was recorded many times. The rearrangement links TRBV20-1 to TRBJ1-5; 9 bases align to TRBD1. Germline-derived CDR1 and CDR2 are DFQATT and SNEGSKA (reference sequence). V was pared by 3 bases and J by 4 bases, with 7 bases of the junction left unmatched. The CDR3 sequence is 15 residues long. CDR3 DNA sequence: TGCAGTGCTAGCAGAGGACAGGGGCCGAATCAGCCCCAGCATTTT. Amino acid sequence: CSASRGQGPNQPQHF.

This clone was found many times. This rearrangement joins TRBV14 to TRBJ1-2; 11 nucleotides agree with TRBD1. Germline trimming cut 0 bases from V and 2 bases from J; bases unmatched to any gene: 2. Looked up from germline, CDR1 is SGHDN and CDR2 is FVKESK. The CDR3 contains 16 residues. The CDR3 protein is CASSQDRTGGNYGYTF. As DNA, the CDR3 is TGTGCCAGCAGCCAAGATCGGACAGGGGGCAACTATGGCTACACCTTC.

This clone was seen ten or more times. V usage is TRBV28 and J usage is TRBJ1-2, with unresolved D. This CDR3 comprises 14 residues. CDR1 is MDHEN, CDR2 SYDVKM, per germline. The ends were cut back, 4 bases at V and 5 bases at J, with 14 bases in the middle. CDR3 residues: CASSSTGPPYGYTF. The CDR3 nucleotides are TGTGCCAGCAGTTCCACGGGTCCCCCGTATGGCTACACCTTC.

There are many counts of this clone. The V gene is TRBV5-1, the J gene TRBJ2-3, with 11 bases that match TRBD2. Germline loops: CDR1 SGHRS, CDR2 YFSETQ. This CDR3 region has 16 residues. The J segment lost 1 base and the V segment lost 2 bases, leaving 3 bases of the junction unmatched. The CDR3 loop is CASSFSTSGGTDTQYF. CDR3 bases: TGCGCCAGCAGCTTCTCGACTAGCGGGGGCACAGATACGCAGTATTTT.

This clone was seen a few times. This may come from a read error, since a much larger clone is one base off. The sample carries other DNA sequences with the same CDR3. This sequence joins TRBV9 and TRBJ2-5, with TRBD1 matching 7 bases. Germline CDR1 SGDLS, CDR2 YYNGEE. J gave up 3 bases and V 3 bases, and 8 bases lay outside the gene matches. The CDR3 runs 15 residues. CDR3 in amino acids: CASSGGPTGEETQYF. For the CDR3, the DNA is TGTGCCAGCAGCGGAGGACCTACAGGGGAAGAGACCCAGTACTTC.

This clone has at least ten counts. This chain's CDR3 is CASSFSPGLAKNIQYF. In DNA form, the CDR3 reads TGTGCCAGCAGTTTTTCCCCGGGGCTAGCCAAAAACATTCAGTACTTC. The chain combines TRBV12-3 or TRBV12-4 with TRBJ2-4; possibly TRBD1 or TRBD2 for D (5 bases each). The CDR3 totals 16 residues. The germline V and J ends were trimmed by 3 bases and 0 bases, with 12 bases remaining between them.

About this clone itself: A much bigger clone sits one base away, suggesting this may be a read error. The V call is TRBV4-1, the J call TRBJ2-2, with TRBD2 matching 9 bases. Germline values: CDR1 MGHRA, CDR2 YSYEKL. CDR3 length: 16 amino acids. CDR3 amino acids: CASRQVMRGGTGELFF. CDR3 nucleotide sequence: TGCGCCAGCAGGCAAGTGATGCGGGGGGGGACCGGGGAGCTGTTTTTT.

This clone was seen many times. V gene TRBV25-1 combines with J gene TRBJ1-6; the D is unclear. The CDR3 loop spans 13 amino acids. The V and J ends lost 5 bases and 6 bases respectively, with 8 bases between them. Germline V gives CDR1 MGHDK, CDR2 SYGVNS. CDR3 sequence reads: CASSNTVNSPLHF. In nucleotides, the CDR3 is TGTGCCAGCAGTAATACAGTTAATTCACCCCTCCACTTT.

As to this clone: A much more abundant neighbour one base away suggests this may be a read error. The chain recombines TRBV6-5 with TRBJ2-4, with 7 nucleotides matching TRBD1. Germline V gene data show CDR1 as MNHEY and CDR2 as SVGAGI. The J segment lost 9 bases and the V segment lost 5 bases, leaving 22 bases of the junction unmatched. CDR3 length: 18 amino acids. The CDR3: CASSNWGQRSIKIGIQYF. In DNA form, the CDR3 reads TGTGCCAGCAGTAACTGGGGACAGCGAAGCATTAAAATCGGCATTCAGTACTTC.

This clone showed up just a few times. A much larger clone differs by one base, so this may be a read error. The gene calls are TRBV2 and TRBJ2-5; 10 bases map to TRBD1. There are 14 residues in the CDR3. CDR1 and CDR2 (germline): SNHLY, FYNNEI. The CDR3 loop reads CASSRQGAEDTQYF. The DNA of the CDR3 is TGTGCCAGCAGTAGACAGGGGGCGGAAGATACCCAGTACTTC.

This clone was observed many times. The rearrangement links TRBV2 to TRBJ1-6; 7 bases are a match to TRBD1. CDR3 length: 13 residues. Germline values: CDR1 SNHLY, CDR2 FYNNEI. Trimming at V came to 8 bases and at J to 3 bases, leaving 1 base not matched to a gene. The CDR3, as DNA: TGTGCCAGCCGGGACAGCTATAATTCACCCCTCCACTTT. Its protein is CASRDSYNSPLHF.